Following are 28 T cell receptor beta chains from one sample sequenced in a study of immune heterogeneity within non-small cell lung tumors. Genomic DNA from bulk tumor acted as the template, and 450 to 700 ng was loaded per sample. Far-apart biopsies, several per primary tumor, were taken during surgery. These patients got curative surgery after being newly diagnosed with untreated non-small cell lung cancer. The authors amplified TCR beta CDR3 by multiplex PCR with 32 V and 13 J primers. Each CDR3 protein gets one entry after TCRdb re-called the multiplex PCR reads with MiXCR. In the table there are about 2,500 distinct CDR3 sequences, around 25% of which are singletons. Specimen: lung tumor tissue. Receptor source: a man between 35 and 55 years old with non-small cell lung cancer.

By its share, this clonotype is medium-sized. This sequence joins TRBV28 and TRBJ1-6; TRBD1 matches 10 bases. The CDR3 has 17 residues. Germline V gene sequence: CDR1 MDHEN, CDR2 SYDVKM. The junction had 8 bases not matched to a gene; V was cut back by 2 bases and J by 7 bases. CDR3 residues: CASSLEDRGRGNSPLHF. CDR3 DNA: TGTGCCAGCAGTTTAGAGGACAGGGGGAGAGGAAATTCACCCCTCCACTTT.

This rearrangement joins TRBV6-2 or TRBV6-3 to TRBJ1-1; 8 nucleotides match TRBD1. This CDR3 is built from 16 residues. V lost 5 bases to trimming and J lost 5 bases; unmatched junction nucleotides: 13. CDR1 and CDR2 (germline): MNHEY, SVGEGT. CDR3 sequence: CASSPWTGYVNTEAFF. In DNA, the CDR3 is TGTGCCAGCAGTCCCTGGACAGGGTATGTTAATACTGAAGCTTTCTTT.

The chain recombines TRBV6-1 with TRBJ1-2; D possibly corresponds to TRBD1 (6 bases). Deletions cut 6 bases from V and 8 bases from J, with 13 bases between. The length of the CDR3 is 12 residues. Germline V gene lookup returns CDR1 MNHNS and CDR2 SASEGT. The CDR3 here is CASREGVWGYTF. In DNA form, the CDR3 reads TGTGCCAGCAGGGAGGGGGTGTGGGGCTACACCTTC.

V usage is TRBV6-5 and J usage is TRBJ2-7; possibly TRBD2 for D (5 bases). V shed 0 bases and J shed 3 bases, with 12 bases lying between them. The germline CDR1 and CDR2 sequences are MNHEY and SVGAGI. This CDR3 has 15 residues. The CDR3 protein is CASSYSPSRSYEQYF. As DNA, the CDR3 is TGTGCCAGCAGTTACTCCCCTAGCCGAAGCTACGAGCAGTACTTC.

This clonotype is termed medium-sized. This chain uses TRBV10-3 with TRBJ2-1; TRBD2 agrees at 11 bases. Germline values: CDR1 ENHRY, CDR2 SYGVKD. Germline trimming cut 8 bases from V and 2 bases from J; bases unmatched to any gene: 11. The CDR3 loop spans 17 amino acids. DNA of the CDR3: TGTGCCATCGGGGGACTAGCGGAGAGGGCGGCCTACAATGAGCAGTTCTTC. Translated, it gives CAIGGLAERAAYNEQFF.

This clonotype ranks as medium-sized (0.01 to 0.1%). CDR3 bases: TGTGCCAGCAGAGAGGGACAGGGGGTTCAGCCCCAGCATTTT. It yields the protein CASREGQGVQPQHF. The rearrangement uses TRBV12-3 or TRBV12-4 and TRBJ1-5; TRBD1 aligns across 11 bases. V trimming: 6 bases; J trimming: 6 bases; junction bases outside the gene matches: 4. The CDR3 is 14 residues long.

This clonotype is termed medium-sized (0.01 to 0.1%). The chain is built from TRBV20-1 and TRBJ1-1; 7 positions agree with TRBD1. The J segment lost 3 bases and the V segment lost 0 bases, leaving 1 base of the junction unmatched. Germline CDR1 reads DFQATT; CDR2 reads SNEGSKA (reference sequence). The CDR3 sequence is 13 residues long. The CDR3 reads CSARDTGDTEAFF. The CDR3 DNA reads TGCAGTGCTAGAGATACAGGGGACACTGAAGCTTTCTTT.

This clonotype is medium-sized (0.01 to 0.1%) by share. The rearrangement links TRBV6-4 to TRBJ1-6; unclear D gene. The CDR3 has 15 amino acids. Deletions cut 3 bases from V and 6 bases from J, with 12 bases between. Per germline, CDR1 MRHNA and CDR2 SNTAGT. The CDR3 DNA reads TGTGCCAGCAGTGAAGCCCCCGGTTCTAATTCACCCCTCCACTTT. Translating it yields CASSEAPGSNSPLHF.

This clonotype was picked up many times. The chain has TRBV7-9 and TRBJ2-5; 8 nucleotides align to TRBD2. The germline V gene encodes CDR1 SEHNR and CDR2 FQNEAQ (reference sequence). This CDR3 spans 14 amino acids. Unmatched junction bases numbered 6, after V lost 5 bases and J lost 4 bases. The CDR3: CASSTSGSVETQYF. In DNA form, the CDR3 reads TGTGCCAGCAGCACCAGCGGGAGCGTAGAGACCCAGTACTTC.

This clonotype is medium-sized by share. V is TRBV27 and J is TRBJ2-1; 7 bases agree with TRBD2. CDR1 MNHEY and CDR2 SMNVEV come from the germline V gene (reference sequence). This CDR3 comprises 14 residues. V was pared by 3 bases and J by 9 bases, with 8 bases of the junction left unmatched. The CDR3 coding sequence is TGTGCCAGCAGTTTTGGCGGGAGACGGGTTGAGCAGTTCTTC. It yields the protein CASSFGGRRVEQFF.

This clonotype is termed medium-sized. The chain carries TRBV4-2 and TRBJ1-4; TRBD1 aligns across 11 bases. V lost 2 bases, J lost 2 bases, and 7 bases stayed unmatched. The CDR3 has 18 amino acids. The germline gives CDR1 LGHNA, CDR2 YNFKEQ. The chain's CDR3 is CASSQKPGTGGTNEKLFF. The CDR3 DNA sequence: TGTGCCAGCAGCCAAAAACCCGGGACAGGGGGGACTAATGAAAAACTGTTTTTT.

The J gene is TRBJ1-2, the V gene TRBV20-1, with 9 positions matching TRBD1. Losses at the gene ends were 3 bases for V and 2 bases for J; bases not matched to a gene: 4. The CDR3 is made up of 14 amino acids. Germline V gene data show CDR1 as DFQATT and CDR2 as SNEGSKA (reference sequence). CDR3 DNA: TGCAGTGCTAGTTGGGACAGGGAAAACTATGGCTACACCTTC. The encoded protein is CSASWDRENYGYTF.

By sample share, this clonotype is medium-sized (0.01 to 0.1%). The chain carries TRBV6-1 and TRBJ1-3, with D possibly TRBD1 on 6 matching bases. V was shortened by 5 bases and J by 4 bases, with 9 bases between the two germline ends. CDR1 is MNHNS and CDR2 is SASEGT in the germline V gene. CDR3 size: 13 residues. The CDR3 region has the DNA TGTGCCAGCAGTCCGGACAGCGGAAACACCATATATTTT. Translating gives CASSPDSGNTIYF.

On this clonotype itself: A much bigger clone sits one base away, suggesting this may be a read error. The chain is built from TRBV7-2 and TRBJ2-5; D gene unclear. The CDR3 covers 14 residues. Germline V gene sequence: CDR1 SGHTA, CDR2 FQGNSA. CDR3 sequence (DNA): TGTTCCAGCAGCCGTGTCCTACCCCCAGAGACCCAGTACTTC. Translated, it gives CSSSRVLPPETQYF.

This clonotype counts as large. The V gene is TRBV6-1, the J gene TRBJ1-5, with D unresolved. The CDR3 is 13 amino acids. Germline CDR1 reads MNHNS; CDR2 reads SASEGT. The V gene lost 5 bases and the J gene lost 0 bases, with 5 bases spanning the gap. The CDR3 region has the DNA TGTGCCAGCAGTTACAATAGCAATCAGCCCCAGCATTTT. Its protein product is CASSYNSNQPQHF.

By sample share, this clonotype is medium-sized. This rearrangement joins TRBV18 to TRBJ1-3; 8 positions match TRBD1. Unmatched junction bases numbered 11, after V lost 3 bases and J lost 7 bases. Germline V gene lookup returns CDR1 KGHSH and CDR2 LQKENI. The CDR3 runs 16 residues. CDR3 bases: TGTGCCAGCTCACCTCAACCCCGACAGGGGCGTAACACCATATATTTT. It specifies CASSPQPRQGRNTIYF.

This clonotype is medium-sized within its sample. CDR3 region: CASSIESGNQPQHF. The CDR3 DNA reads as TGTGCCAGTAGTATCGAGTCTGGCAATCAGCCCCAGCATTTT. The chain is built from TRBV19 and TRBJ1-5, with D unclear. This CDR3 comprises 14 residues. Trimming cost V 3 bases and J 2 bases, with 8 bases left between them. Germline values: CDR1 LNHDA, CDR2 SQIVND (reference sequence).

This clonotype appeared a few times. A single base separates this from a much larger clone, so it may be a read error. The chain combines TRBV14 with TRBJ2-1; a possible D gene is TRBD2 (5 bases). The CDR3 consists of 12 residues. Germline V lookup: CDR1 SGHDN, CDR2 FVKESK. The V end was cut by 2 bases, the J end by 12 bases, with 11 bases between. The CDR3 loop is CASSQRFAGQFF. The CDR3, as DNA: TGTGCCAGCAGCCAACGTTTTGCGGGGCAGTTCTTC. The full variable domain, in which reference TRBV14 and TRBJ2-1 provide the parts outside the CDR3, is EAGVTQFPSHSVIEKGQTVTLRCDPISGHDNLYWYRRVMGKEIKFLLHFVKESKQDESGMPNNRFLAERTGGTYSTLKVQPAELEDSGVYFCASSQRFAGQFFGPGTRLTVL.

This clonotype has at least ten counts. A much larger clone lies a single base off, so this may be a read error. V gene TRBV11-2 combines with J gene TRBJ1-3; D is perhaps TRBD1 (6 bases). The V gene lost 5 bases and the J gene lost 0 bases, with 17 bases spanning the gap. This CDR3 is built from 17 residues. Germline V gene sequence: CDR1 SGHAT, CDR2 FQNNGV. As DNA, the CDR3 is TGTGCCAGCAGCGTGGTATCAGGGGACTACTCTGGAAACACCATATATTTT. Translating gives CASSVVSGDYSGNTIYF.

This clonotype is a singleton in its sample. The gene calls are TRBV2 and TRBJ2-3; D unresolved. V lost 7 bases, J lost 2 bases, and 13 bases lay in between. CDR1 SNHLY and CDR2 FYNNEI come from the germline V gene. The CDR3 covers 14 residues. The CDR3 here is CASKEGRNTDTQYF. CDR3 coding DNA: TGTGCCAGCAAGGAAGGCAGAAACACAGATACGCAGTATTTT.

By sample share, this clonotype is medium-sized. This sequence joins TRBV6-2 or TRBV6-3 and TRBJ2-3, with 9 bases that match TRBD2. The CDR3 contains 19 residues. CDR1 is MNHEY and CDR2 is SVGEGT in the germline V gene. V was clipped by 0 bases and J by 4 bases; unmatched bases: 14. Written as DNA, the CDR3 is TGTGCCAGCAGTTACTCGCGGGAGGGCCTTCGAGGGGAGGCAGATACGCAGTATTTT. This codes for CASSYSREGLRGEADTQYF.

This clonotype is medium-sized within its sample. The chain recombines TRBV28 with TRBJ2-1; TRBD2 aligns across 7 bases. Germline V gives CDR1 MDHEN, CDR2 SYDVKM. The CDR3 loop spans 15 amino acids. V lost 7 bases, J lost 4 bases, and 10 bases stayed unmatched. The CDR3 region is CASIPSGARYNEQFF. The CDR3 DNA reads TGTGCCAGCATCCCTAGCGGAGCCAGATACAATGAGCAGTTCTTC.

This clonotype is deemed medium-sized (0.01 to 0.1%). The chain has TRBV5-1 and TRBJ1-5; no clear D gene. The CDR3 extends over 13 amino acids. The ends were cut back, 4 bases at V and 2 bases at J, with 7 bases in the middle. CDR1 is SGHRS and CDR2 is YFSETQ in the germline V gene. The CDR3 loop is CASSTDGNQPQHF. The CDR3 DNA is TGCGCCAGCAGCACTGACGGCAATCAGCCCCAGCATTTT.

This clonotype is judged medium-sized (0.01 to 0.1%). The chain uses TRBV25-1 and TRBJ1-1, with D unresolved. CDR1 and CDR2 (germline): MGHDK, SYGVNS. The CDR3 runs to 12 residues. With 5 bases removed from V and 0 bases from J, the gap between germline ends came to 4 bases. CDR3: CASSTLNTEAFF. The CDR3 region has the DNA TGTGCCAGCAGTACACTGAACACTGAAGCTTTCTTT.

In its sample, this clonotype is medium-sized. The chain is built from TRBV7-2 and TRBJ2-3; D may match TRBD1 or TRBD2 (5 bases each). This CDR3 region has 15 residues. The germline CDR1 and CDR2 sequences are SGHTA and FQGNSA. With 0 bases removed from V and 7 bases from J, the gap between germline ends came to 14 bases. The CDR3 loop reads CASSLAGTSINTQYF. DNA of the CDR3: TGTGCCAGCAGCTTAGCCGGGACCTCTATCAATACGCAGTATTTT. The full variable domain, completed using reference TRBV7-2 and TRBJ2-3, is GAGVSQSPSNKVTEKGKDVELRCDPISGHTALYWYRQSLGQGLEFLIYFQGNSAPDKSGLPSDRFSAERTGGSVSTLTIQRTQQEDSAVYLCASSLAGTSINTQYFGPGTRLTVL.

Of note for this clonotype: Since no conserved phenylalanine or tryptophan closes the CDR3, a read error is the likely cause. Because the CDR3's place on the DNA is in doubt, the DNA is left out and the CDR3 is given as listed by TCRdb. The gene calls are TRBV2 and TRBJ2-3; the D call TRBD2 from the table was never checked on the DNA. The CDR3 comprises 15 residues, both ends counted. Germline V gene sequence: CDR1 SNHLY, CDR2 FYNNEI. CDR3 amino acids: CASSEERRAPRYFGP.

For the CDR3, the DNA is TGTGCCATTAGATTAGACAGGAACTATGGCTACACCTTC. It translates to CAIRLDRNYGYTF. The genes are TRBV27 and TRBJ1-2; a possible D gene is TRBD1 (6 bases). V was cut by 10 bases and J by 2 bases, with 14 bases left in between. The CDR3 covers 13 residues. Germline values: CDR1 MNHEY, CDR2 SMNVEV (reference sequence).

This clonotype is labeled medium-sized. V is TRBV29-1 and J is TRBJ1-5; D is undetermined. V was pared by 6 bases and J by 5 bases, with 11 bases between. The V gene's germline CDR1 is SQVTM and CDR2 ANQGSEA. The CDR3 is 12 amino acids. In DNA form, the CDR3 reads TGCAGCGTCCTCCCCGGGGATCAGCCCCAGCATTTT. The encoded protein is CSVLPGDQPQHF.